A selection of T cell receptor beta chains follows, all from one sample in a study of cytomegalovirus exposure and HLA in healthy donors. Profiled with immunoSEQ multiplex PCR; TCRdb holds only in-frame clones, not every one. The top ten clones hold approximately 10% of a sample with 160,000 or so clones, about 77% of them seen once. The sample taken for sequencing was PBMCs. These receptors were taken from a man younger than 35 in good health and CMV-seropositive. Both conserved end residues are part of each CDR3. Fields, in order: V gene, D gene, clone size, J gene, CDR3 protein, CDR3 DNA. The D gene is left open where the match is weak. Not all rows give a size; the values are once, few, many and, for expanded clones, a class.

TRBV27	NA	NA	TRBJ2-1	CASSLWGTRAGEQFF	TGTGCCAGCAGTTTATGGGGGACACGGGCTGGGGAGCAGTTCTTC
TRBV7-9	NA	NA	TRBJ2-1	CASRPSTKSSYNEQFF	TGTGCCAGCAGACCGTCCACCAAGAGCTCCTACAATGAGCAGTTCTTC
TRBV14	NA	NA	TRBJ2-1	CASSRMGGPTYEQFF	TGTGCCAGCAGCCGTATGGGGGGGCCTACGTATGAGCAGTTCTTC
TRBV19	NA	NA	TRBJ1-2	CATYREGRSGYTF	TGTGCCACATACAGGGAGGGGCGTTCTGGCTACACCTTC
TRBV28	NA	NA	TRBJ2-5	CASSPHPPTSPDGYF	TGTGCCAGCAGTCCGCACCCGCCTACTAGCCCCGATGGCTACTTC
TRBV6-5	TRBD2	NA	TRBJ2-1	CASTFMGGEGNEQFF	TGTGCCAGCACCTTCATGGGGGGGGAAGGAAATGAGCAGTTCTTC
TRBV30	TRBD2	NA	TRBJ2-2	CAWSRLAAITGELFF	TGTGCCTGGAGTCGACTAGCGGCAATCACCGGGGAGCTGTTTTTT
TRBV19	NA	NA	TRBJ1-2	CASSMGWMGSRYGYTF	TGTGCCAGTAGTATGGGCTGGATGGGTTCCCGCTATGGCTACACCTTC
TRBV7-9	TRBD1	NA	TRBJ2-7	CASSWGTVSYEQYF	TGTGCCAGCAGCTGGGGGACAGTCTCCTACGAGCAGTACTTC
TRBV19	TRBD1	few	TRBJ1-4	CASSLQGSGTNEKLFF	TGTGCCAGTAGTTTACAGGGGTCGGGAACTAATGAAAAACTGTTTTTT
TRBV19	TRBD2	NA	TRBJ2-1	CASSILPADLAVYNEQFF	TGTGCCAGTAGTATCCTCCCGGCCGACCTAGCGGTGTACAATGAGCAGTTCTTC
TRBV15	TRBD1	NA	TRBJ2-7	CATSRMTGGEQYF	TGTGCCACCAGCAGGATGACAGGGGGCGAGCAGTACTTC
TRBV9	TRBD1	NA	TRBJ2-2	CASSVSAGQGPTGELFF	TGTGCCAGCAGCGTTTCCGCCGGACAGGGGCCCACCGGGGAGCTGTTTTTT
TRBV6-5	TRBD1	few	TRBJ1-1	CASSTGTGLTEAFF	TGTGCCAGCAGTACTGGGACAGGGCTCACTGAAGCTTTCTTT
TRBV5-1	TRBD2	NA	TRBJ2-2	CASSLVAGGANTGELFF	TGCGCCAGCAGCTTGGTCGCTGGGGGGGCGAACACCGGGGAGCTGTTTTTT
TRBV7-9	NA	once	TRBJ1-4	CASSFELASVNEKLFF	TGTGCCAGCAGCTTCGAACTAGCTAGCGTTAATGAAAAACTGTTTTTT
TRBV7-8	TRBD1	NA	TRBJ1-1	CASTETGGSRPPNTEAFF	TGTGCCAGCACCGAAACAGGGGGCTCCCGTCCCCCCAACACTGAAGCTTTCTTT
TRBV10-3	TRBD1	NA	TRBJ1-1	CAISAQGGSRTEAFF	TGTGCCATCAGCGCACAGGGGGGGTCAAGAACTGAAGCTTTCTTT
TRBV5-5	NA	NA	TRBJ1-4	CASSLSPIDRFNEKLFF	TGTGCCAGCAGCTTAAGCCCTATAGACAGGTTTAATGAAAAACTGTTTTTT
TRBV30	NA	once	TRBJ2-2	CAWEGTRPGELFF	TGTGCCTGGGAGGGGACTCGACCCGGGGAGCTGTTTTTT
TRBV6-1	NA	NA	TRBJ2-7	CASSEWGRSYEQYF	TGTGCCAGCAGTGAGTGGGGGCGATCCTACGAGCAGTACTTC
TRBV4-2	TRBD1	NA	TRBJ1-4	CASSPRDRGRDREKLFF	TGTGCCAGCAGCCCTCGGGACAGGGGGCGCGATCGAGAAAAACTGTTTTTT
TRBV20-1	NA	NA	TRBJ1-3	CSGTVGNTIYF	TGCAGTGGGACAGTTGGAAACACCATATATTTT
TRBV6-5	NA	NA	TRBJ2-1	CATKAQASYNEQFF	TGTGCCACCAAAGCACAGGCCTCCTACAATGAGCAGTTCTTC
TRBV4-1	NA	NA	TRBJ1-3	CASSTGSGLNTIYF	TGCGCCAGCAGTACAGGGTCCGGCCTCAACACCATATATTTT
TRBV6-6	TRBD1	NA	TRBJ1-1	CASSRGDRANTEAFF	TGTGCCAGCAGCCGCGGGGACAGGGCGAACACTGAAGCTTTCTTT
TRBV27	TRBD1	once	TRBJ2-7	CASSFRDRDEQYF	TGTGCCAGCAGTTTCCGGGACAGGGACGAGCAGTACTTC
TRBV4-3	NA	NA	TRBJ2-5	CASSQDQRGRGRPQYF	TGCGCCAGCAGCCAAGATCAGAGGGGTCGGGGGAGGCCCCAGTACTTC
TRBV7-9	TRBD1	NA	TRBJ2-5	CASSTPGQTDGVETQYF	TGTGCCAGCAGCACCCCGGGACAGACCGATGGCGTGGAGACCCAGTACTTC
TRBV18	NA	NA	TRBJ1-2	CASSQRSGDLYGYTF	TGTGCCAGCTCACAGCGATCAGGGGACCTCTATGGCTACACCTTC
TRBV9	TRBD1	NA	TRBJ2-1	CASSVRGQGLYNEQFF	TGTGCCAGCAGTGTTCGGGGACAGGGCTTATACAATGAGCAGTTCTTC
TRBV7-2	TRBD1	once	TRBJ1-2	CASSLGGWDSWRVYGYTF	TGTGCCAGCAGCTTAGGGGGATGGGACAGTTGGCGAGTTTATGGCTACACCTTC
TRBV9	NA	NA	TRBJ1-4	CASSVGGGNEKLFF	TGTGCCAGCAGCGTAGGGGGAGGGAATGAAAAACTGTTTTTT
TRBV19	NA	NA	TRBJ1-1	CASSINGQPNTEAFF	TGTGCCAGTAGTATAAATGGACAGCCGAACACTGAAGCTTTCTTT
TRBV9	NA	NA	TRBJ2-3	CASSRLVGWGDTQYF	TGTGCCAGCAGCCGACTAGTGGGGTGGGGAGATACGCAGTATTTT
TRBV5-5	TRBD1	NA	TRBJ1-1	CASNRDRGPSEAFF	TGTGCCAGCAACAGGGACAGGGGGCCATCTGAAGCTTTCTTT
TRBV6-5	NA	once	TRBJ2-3	CASSWGSLTDTQYF	TGTGCCAGCAGTTGGGGCAGTTTAACAGATACGCAGTATTTT
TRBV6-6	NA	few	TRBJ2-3	CASHPGGGRTDTQYF	TGTGCCAGCCACCCCGGCGGAGGTCGCACAGATACGCAGTATTTT
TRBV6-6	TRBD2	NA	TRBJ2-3	CASRGLDLTDTQYF	TGTGCCAGCAGGGGACTAGACCTCACAGATACGCAGTATTTT
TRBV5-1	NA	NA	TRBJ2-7	CASSKRTATYEQYF	TGCGCCAGCAGTAAAAGGACTGCCACCTACGAGCAGTACTTC
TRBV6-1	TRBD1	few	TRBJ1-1	CASSEFGRGFTEAFF	TGTGCCAGCAGTGAATTCGGCAGGGGGTTTACTGAAGCTTTCTTT
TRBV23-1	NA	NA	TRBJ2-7	CASSHPKSTYEQYF	TGCGCCAGCAGTCATCCTAAATCAACCTACGAGCAGTACTTC
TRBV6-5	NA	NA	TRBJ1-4	CASSSYLTGFNEKLFF	TGTGCCAGCAGTTCGTACCTGACAGGTTTTAATGAAAAACTGTTTTTT
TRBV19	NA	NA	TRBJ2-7	CASSIGRVYEQYF	TGTGCCAGTAGTATCGGCAGGGTCTACGAGCAGTACTTC
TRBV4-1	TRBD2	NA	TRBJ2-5	CASSQGGLAGTETQYF	TGCGCCAGCAGCCAAGGCGGGCTAGCGGGGACAGAGACCCAGTACTTC
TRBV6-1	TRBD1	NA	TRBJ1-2	CASKTGGHGYTF	TGTGCCAGCAAGACAGGGGGACATGGCTACACCTTC
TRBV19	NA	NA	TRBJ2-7	CASGGAGAYEQYF	TGTGCCAGTGGGGGGGCCGGGGCCTACGAGCAGTACTTC
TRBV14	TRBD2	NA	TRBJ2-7	CASSQAQLAGGPHEQYF	TGTGCCAGCAGCCAAGCTCAGCTAGCGGGAGGGCCCCACGAGCAGTACTTC
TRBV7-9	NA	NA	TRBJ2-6	CASSLGGFMDVLTF	TGTGCCAGCAGCTTGGGGGGTTTCATGGACGTCCTGACTTTC
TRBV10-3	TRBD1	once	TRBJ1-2	CAISVTPQGAGGYPF	TGTGCCATCAGTGTTACCCCACAGGGGGCGGGTGGCTACCCCTTC
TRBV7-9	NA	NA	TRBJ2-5	CASSLIGGGQETQYF	TGTGCCAGCAGCTTAATAGGTGGGGGGCAAGAGACCCAGTACTTC
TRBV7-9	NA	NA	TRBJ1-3	CASSSVGGFTGNTIYF	TGTGCCAGCAGCTCCGTTGGAGGATTCACTGGAAACACCATATATTTT
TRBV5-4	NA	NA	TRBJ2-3	CASSPPGKGTDTQYF	TGTGCCAGCAGCCCCCCGGGAAAAGGTACCGATACGCAGTATTTT
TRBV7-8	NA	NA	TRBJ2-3	CASSLSPGPGGLWQYF	TGTGCCAGCAGCTTATCCCCGGGCCCCGGGGGTCTATGGCAGTATTTT
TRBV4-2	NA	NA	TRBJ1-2	CASSQDRQEYGYTF	TGTGCCAGCAGCCAAGATCGACAGGAATATGGCTACACCTTC